The source of this T cell receptor beta chain is a study of T cells in Graves' hyperthyroidism and ophthalmopathy. Amplification of TCR beta CDR3 regions was performed using RNA transcripts as template. Carried out on the TCR CDR3, a first-round RT-PCR used the HTBI primer set. TCRdb itself ran the multiplex PCR reads through MiXCR, one entry per CDR3 protein. The profile shows 250,000 to 300,000 distinct CDR3 sequences, 15% to 20% of them singletons. The CDR3 totals 15 residues. V lost 1 base and J lost 7, with 15 bases in between. Germline CDR1 reads SGHRS; CDR2 reads YFSETQ. Uncontrolled infection, other autoimmune disease, pregnancy or lactation excluded patients.

This TCR was sampled from a man aged 50-60 years with Graves' ophthalmopathy. The V gene is TRBV5-1, the J gene TRBJ2-1, with D unresolved. The sample consisted of blood. The DNA for the CDR3 is TGCGCCAGCAGCTTGAAGGATTCCGCTTGGAATGAGCAGTTCTTC. It specifies CASSLKDSAWNEQFF. Looking up the rest from reference TRBV5-1 and TRBJ2-1 gives the full variable domain: KAGVTQTPRYLIKTRGQQVTLSCSPISGHRSVSWYQQTPGQGLQFLFEYFSETQRNKGNFPGRFSGRQFSNSRSEMNVSTLELGDSALYLCASSLKDSAWNEQFFGPGTRLTVL.